Listed here are 15 T cell receptor beta chains from one sample, sequenced in a study of blood T cell repertoires in COVID-19 (dated by TCRdb to about 2020). Libraries were built with the immunoSEQ multiplex PCR assay. The source is immuneACCESS, and TCRdb retained only in-frame sequences with V and J called. Part of the clones is not carried over; for the studies checked, unresolved V genes explain less than half of this, and the remainder is unexplained. Here the sample has around 300,000 clones; 86% occur a single time. The biggest ten clones account for about 1.9% of the sample. Sequences were obtained from peripheral blood. The receptors here all came from a woman in her 30s who had recovered from COVID-19.

V usage is TRBV5-1 and J usage is TRBJ1-4; 9 nucleotides agree with TRBD1. With 4 bases clipped from V and 8 bases from J, the junction kept 6 bases outside the gene matches. CDR3 size: 14 residues. The germline V gene has CDR1 SGHRS and CDR2 YFSETQ. The CDR3 DNA is TGCGCCAGCAGCATGGACAGGGGAGGAGAAAAACTGTTTTTT. Its protein product is CASSMDRGGEKLFF.

This clone was observed once. The chain joins TRBV19 to TRBJ1-5, with D possibly TRBD1 on 5 matching bases. This CDR3 has 13 residues. The V and J ends lost 8 bases and 7 bases respectively, with 15 bases between them. Germline values: CDR1 LNHDA, CDR2 SQIVND (reference sequence). CDR3 sequence reads: CASALGGGQPQHF. In DNA, the CDR3 is TGTGCCAGTGCCCTGGGCGGGGGACAGCCCCAGCATTTT.

This chain joins TRBV18 and TRBJ1-4, with unresolved D. Germline V lookup: CDR1 KGHSH, CDR2 LQKENI. This CDR3 is 12 amino acids long. The V end lost 3 bases, the J end lost 7 bases, and 6 bases lay between the germline ends. The CDR3 DNA follows: TGTGCCAGCTCACCTCCCGGTGAAAAACTGTTTTTT. This codes for CASSPPGEKLFF.

The gene calls are TRBV14 and TRBJ2-5, with 7 bases lining up with TRBD2. V trimming: 2 bases; J trimming: 2 bases; junction bases outside the gene matches: 8. Germline CDR1 and CDR2: SGHDN and FVKESK. The CDR3 covers 16 residues. Here the CDR3 DNA reads TGTGCCAGCAGCCAATGGATTAGCGGGCAACAAGAGACCCAGTACTTC. Amino acids: CASSQWISGQQETQYF.

The gene calls are TRBV7-9 and TRBJ2-5; D is possibly TRBD2 (5 bases). In germline, CDR1 is SEHNR, CDR2 FQNEAQ (reference sequence). The CDR3 spans 14 residues. The V and J ends lost 7 bases and 0 bases respectively, with 12 bases between them. The CDR3 loop reads CASNVGRDQETQYF. In nucleotides, the CDR3 is TGTGCCAGCAACGTTGGGCGGGACCAAGAGACCCAGTACTTC.

The J gene is TRBJ2-7, the V gene TRBV6-5; 8 bases map to TRBD1. This CDR3 is 11 amino acids long. V lost 5 bases, J lost 7 bases, and 1 base stayed unmatched. From germline, CDR1 is MNHEY and CDR2 SVGAGI. CDR3 bases: TGTGCCAGCAGTAGGGACAGGGAGCAGTACTTC. Its translation is CASSRDREQYF.

V is TRBV15 and J is TRBJ2-1; 8 bases align to TRBD1. The V segment lost 3 bases and the J segment 7 bases; nucleotides outside the gene matches: 8. Germline CDR1 LNHNV, CDR2 YYDKDF (reference sequence). CDR3 length: 15 residues. Written as DNA, the CDR3 is TGTGCCACCAGCAGGGCAGGGGGCGTTTCAAATGAGCAGTTCTTC. Translated: CATSRAGGVSNEQFF. The full variable domain, with the rest looked up from reference TRBV15 and TRBJ2-1, is DAMVIQNPRYQVTQFGKPVTLSCSQTLNHNVMYWYQQKSSQAPKLLFHYYDKDFNNEADTPDNFQSRRPNTSFCFLDIRSPGLGDTAMYLCATSRAGGVSNEQFFGPGTRLTVL.

CDR3 protein: CASRYYQNEQFF. The CDR3 region has the DNA TGTGCCAGCAGGTACTATCAGAATGAGCAGTTCTTC. The rearrangement uses TRBV12-3 or TRBV12-4 and TRBJ2-1, with D uncertain. V gave up 6 bases and J gave up 7 bases, with 10 bases separating them. The CDR3 is made up of 12 amino acids.

This clone was seen just once. V usage is TRBV2 and J usage is TRBJ1-1, with D possibly being TRBD1 (5 bases). Germline lookup yields CDR1 SNHLY and CDR2 FYNNEI. This CDR3 region has 15 residues. V lost 6 bases, J lost 8 bases, and 22 bases lay in between. The CDR3 DNA reads TGTGCCAGCAGCCCGGGGGGACCCGGGTTTAACGAAGCTTTCTTT. It yields the protein CASSPGGPGFNEAFF.

V is TRBV7-3 and J is TRBJ2-2, with 12 bases matching TRBD2. The CDR3 has 17 residues. Germline lookup yields CDR1 SGHTA and CDR2 FQGTGA. J lost 4 bases, V lost 2 bases, and 5 bases had no gene match. DNA of the CDR3: TGTGCCAGCAGCTTACAGGGGGGACTAGCGGGCACCGGGGAGCTGTTTTTT. This gives the protein CASSLQGGLAGTGELFF.

The rearrangement links TRBV27 to TRBJ2-7; the D gene is possibly TRBD2 (5 bases). Germline V lookup: CDR1 MNHEY, CDR2 SMNVEV (reference sequence). V lost 3 bases and J lost 1, with 7 bases in between. The CDR3 runs 13 residues. CDR3: CASSLGGSYEQYF. CDR3 DNA sequence: TGTGCCAGCAGTTTGGGCGGGTCCTACGAGCAGTACTTC.

The V call is TRBV5-6, the J call TRBJ1-5; tentative D call: TRBD1 (6 bases). Trimming removed 2 bases at V and 12 bases at J, with 15 bases between. The CDR3 spans 13 residues. Per the germline V gene, CDR1 is SGHDT and CDR2 is YYEEEE. The CDR3 DNA reads TGTGCCAGCAGCTTCGCCCTGACAGGTTTCCAGCATTTT. Protein: CASSFALTGFQHF.

The rearrangement uses TRBV29-1 and TRBJ1-1, with no clear D. The CDR3 is made up of 13 amino acids. Per germline, CDR1 SQVTM and CDR2 ANQGSEA. V was shortened by 7 bases and J by 3 bases, with 15 bases between the two germline ends. This CDR3 reads CSGDGGDYTEAFF. CDR3 nucleotides: TGCAGCGGAGACGGTGGAGACTACACTGAAGCTTTCTTT.

The chain is built from TRBV12-5 and TRBJ2-1; 11 bases fit TRBD2. V gave up 9 bases and J gave up 9 bases; unmatched junction bases: 7. Germline values: CDR1 LGHNT, CDR2 FRNRAP. This CDR3 has 13 amino acids. CDR3 loop: CARGSGRVIEQFF. The CDR3 nucleotides read TGTGCTAGGGGTAGCGGGAGGGTTATTGAGCAGTTCTTC.

This chain joins TRBV5-4 and TRBJ2-3; D possibly corresponds to TRBD1 (5 bases). Germline values: CDR1 SGHNT, CDR2 YYREEE (reference sequence). This CDR3 is built from 15 residues. V was cut by 4 bases and J by 0 bases, with 12 bases left in between. CDR3 amino acids: CASSADISSTDTQYF. CDR3 DNA sequence: TGTGCCAGCAGCGCGGACATTTCTAGCACAGATACGCAGTATTTT.